This T cell receptor (beta chain) was observed in a study of T cell responses to AZD1222 COVID-19 vaccine. Broader study findings: Scientists sampled the repertoires only once the peak T cell response had passed.

Repertoires were generated with immunoSEQ multiplex PCR, while TCRdb's copy carries only in-frame clones and drops some. The table lists more than 90,000 clones, 70% to 90% of them singletons. Of note for this clone: Antigen specificity is unknown.

Germline CDR1 SGHRS, CDR2 YFSETQ. V was shortened by 6 bases and J by 4 bases, with 15 bases between the two germline ends. This CDR3 contains 14 residues. The gene calls are TRBV5-1 and TRBJ2-3, with a possible D match to TRBD2 (7 bases). The sequenced sample was peripheral blood, obtained 28 days after the second AZD1222 dose. The TCR originated in an adult who received the AZD1222 COVID-19 vaccine. This chain's CDR3 is CASTLGGAADTQYF. In DNA form, the CDR3 reads TGCGCCAGCACCCTAGGGGGGGCGGCAGATACGCAGTATTTT.